The 21 T cell receptor beta chains reported below all come from one sample, sequenced in a study of T cells after yellow fever vaccination. TCRdb independently ran MiXCR on the 5' RACE reads; one entry per CDR3 protein. This table has fewer than 450,000 distinct CDR3 sequences, more than 9% appearing once. The sequencing used PBMCs, collected on the day of the first yellow fever vaccination. These receptors were collected from a man younger than 35 who received the YFV17D yellow fever vaccine.

In this sample, this clonotype turned up a few times. The chain is built from TRBV30 and TRBJ1-1, with D possibly being TRBD1 (5 bases). Germline values: CDR1 GTSNPN, CDR2 SVGIG (reference sequence). The CDR3 has 12 amino acids. V was trimmed by 7 bases and J by 7 bases, leaving 16 bases between them. Here the CDR3 DNA reads TGTGCCTACGAGTTTCGGGGGGGTGAAGCTTTCTTT. Its protein product is CAYEFRGGEAFF.

At least ten counts were recorded for this clonotype. J is TRBJ2-3 and V is TRBV4-3; no firm D call. Germline V lookup: CDR1 LGHNA, CDR2 YSLEER. The CDR3 has 15 amino acids. Trimming removed 1 base at V and 4 bases at J, with 12 bases between. The CDR3 protein is CASSQVWAVSDTQYF. CDR3 nucleotides: TGCGCCAGCAGCCAAGTCTGGGCTGTCTCAGATACGCAGTATTTT.

The chain carries TRBV19 and TRBJ1-4, with D perhaps TRBD1 (5 bases). The V end was cut by 6 bases, the J end by 6 bases, with 11 bases between. The germline V gene encodes CDR1 LNHDA and CDR2 SQIVND (reference sequence). The CDR3 is 13 amino acids. The CDR3: CASRGDYDEKLFF. In DNA form, the CDR3 reads TGTGCCAGTAGGGGGGATTATGATGAAAAACTGTTTTTT.

V is TRBV15 and J is TRBJ2-1; 10 nucleotides line up with TRBD1. With V trimmed by 2 bases and J by 4 bases, 5 bases remained unmatched. The germline V gene has CDR1 LNHNV and CDR2 YYDKDF (reference sequence). The CDR3 spans 16 residues. In DNA form, the CDR3 reads TGTGCCACCAGCAGAACCGGGACAGGGGCTTACAATGAGCAGTTCTTC. Its translation: CATSRTGTGAYNEQFF. Looking up the rest from reference TRBV15 and TRBJ2-1 gives the full variable domain: DAMVIQNPRYQVTQFGKPVTLSCSQTLNHNVMYWYQQKSSQAPKLLFHYYDKDFNNEADTPDNFQSRRPNTSFCFLDIRSPGLGDTAMYLCATSRTGTGAYNEQFFGPGTRLTVL.

The chain carries TRBV19 and TRBJ1-4; 8 positions match TRBD1. With 5 bases clipped from V and 8 bases from J, the junction kept 4 bases outside the gene matches. Germline V lookup: CDR1 LNHDA, CDR2 SQIVND (reference sequence). This CDR3 is built from 13 residues. The CDR3 coding sequence is TGTGCCAGTAGTCCACAGGGGGGGGAAAAACTGTTTTTT. This sequence encodes CASSPQGGEKLFF.

The sample holds a few counts of this clonotype. The chain couples TRBV3-1 to TRBJ2-3, with TRBD2 matching over 8 bases. Germline V gene lookup returns CDR1 LGHDT and CDR2 YNNKEL (reference sequence). The CDR3 is 18 amino acids. With V trimmed by 2 bases and J by 3 bases, 13 bases remained unmatched. The CDR3, as DNA: TGTGCCAGCAGCCAACACGTCCGGGGCGGGGGGACGACAGATACGCAGTATTTT. It codes for CASSQHVRGGGTTDTQYF.

This clonotype has just a few counts. V and J are TRBV19 and TRBJ1-1; TRBD1 matches 10 bases. In germline, CDR1 is LNHDA, CDR2 SQIVND (reference sequence). Trimming at V came to 6 bases and at J to 5 bases, leaving 9 bases not matched to a gene. This CDR3 has 15 residues. The CDR3 nucleotides read TGTGCCAGTAGGACTCCGAGGACAGGGGGTACTGAAGCTTTCTTT. It encodes CASRTPRTGGTEAFF. The complete variable domain, with remaining parts taken from reference TRBV19 and TRBJ1-1, reads DGGITQSPKYLFRKEGQNVTLSCEQNLNHDAMYWYRQDPGQGLRLIYYSQIVNDFQKGDIAEGYSVSREKKESFPLTVTSAQKNPTAFYLCASRTPRTGGTEAFFGQGTRLTVV.

This chain links TRBV10-3 with TRBJ2-1, with D perhaps matching TRBD1 (6 bases). The CDR3 totals 14 residues. Trimming cost V 8 bases and J 3 bases, with 14 bases left between them. CDR1 and CDR2 (germline): ENHRY, SYGVKD. The DNA of the CDR3 is TGTGCCATCCCAGAGGGGGACAACTACAATGAGCAGTTCTTC. This sequence encodes CAIPEGDNYNEQFF.

V usage is TRBV7-2 and J usage is TRBJ2-1; 7 nucleotides agree with TRBD1. V shed 1 base and J 9 bases; nucleotides not matched to a gene: 6. The germline gives CDR1 SGHTA, CDR2 FQGNSA. This CDR3 has 14 amino acids. The CDR3 DNA reads as TGTGCCAGCAGCTTAGTACAGGGGCAGGCTGAGCAGTTCTTC. It translates to CASSLVQGQAEQFF.

This clonotype was found a few times. The chain couples TRBV4-1 to TRBJ2-1; 7 nucleotides line up with TRBD1. The trim removed 1 base at V and 0 bases at J, leaving 3 bases unmatched. Germline lookup yields CDR1 MGHRA and CDR2 YSYEKL. This CDR3 has 16 residues. The CDR3: CASSQVDRTSYNEQFF. The CDR3 region has the DNA TGCGCCAGCAGCCAAGTGGACAGGACCTCCTACAATGAGCAGTTCTTC.

This clonotype has only a few counts. V is TRBV6-5 and J is TRBJ2-2; D is ambiguous. The CDR3 has 15 residues. The germline CDR1 and CDR2 sequences are MNHEY and SVGAGI. V was clipped by 3 bases and J by 0 bases, with 8 bases between them. The CDR3 loop reads CASSYGGPNTGELFF. As DNA, the CDR3 is TGTGCCAGCAGTTATGGCGGTCCGAACACCGGGGAGCTGTTTTTT.

This clonotype has a handful of counts. The chain joins TRBV29-1 to TRBJ2-5; D gene ambiguous. The CDR3 has 13 residues. The ends were cut back, 4 bases at V and 1 base at J, with 10 bases in the middle. Looked up from germline, CDR1 is SQVTM and CDR2 is ANQGSEA. DNA for the CDR3: TGCAGCGTTGCCGGACGGATCCAAGAGACCCAGTACTTC. Its translation: CSVAGRIQETQYF.

The rearrangement joins TRBV24-1 to TRBJ2-2; possible D gene TRBD1, 6 bases. Deletions cut 1 base from V and 9 bases from J, with 17 bases between. Germline CDR1 and CDR2: KGHDR and SFDVKD. The CDR3 consists of 16 residues. The CDR3 reads CATSDFTTGPPWELFF. For the CDR3, the DNA is TGTGCCACCAGTGATTTCACGACAGGCCCCCCCTGGGAGCTGTTTTTT.

This clonotype was detected only a few times. This rearrangement joins TRBV7-3 to TRBJ2-3; 10 bases fit TRBD2. Germline CDR1 and CDR2: SGHTA and FQGTGA. V lost 5 bases and J lost 4; bases outside the gene matches: 9. The CDR3 spans 16 residues. DNA for the CDR3: TGTGCCAGCAGCCCCGGATCTAGCGGGGGTTCAGATACGCAGTATTTT. It translates to CASSPGSSGGSDTQYF.

The V and J genes are TRBV21-1 and TRBJ2-2. TRBV21-1 constitutes a pseudogene. The CDR3 runs 13 residues. CDR3 coding DNA: TGTGCCAGCAGCAAAATGAACACCGGGGAGCTGTTTTTT. This sequence encodes CASSKMNTGELFF.

This clonotype came up once. The V call is TRBV21-1, the J call TRBJ2-7. TRBV21-1 is given as a pseudogene. The CDR3 has 11 amino acids. The CDR3 nucleotides read TGTGCCAGCTGGACCGATTACGAGCAGTACGTC. Protein product: CASWTDYEQYV.

This clonotype came up many times. The chain couples TRBV5-1 to TRBJ1-1, with no clear D. V lost 0 bases and J lost 3, with 9 bases in between. CDR3 length equals 14 residues. CDR1 and CDR2 from the germline V gene are SGHRS and YFSETQ. Here the CDR3 DNA reads TGCGCCAGCAGCTTGGTCGGGCTTCACACTGAAGCTTTCTTT. It encodes CASSLVGLHTEAFF.

V and J are TRBV5-1 and TRBJ2-1, with 7 bases aligning to TRBD2. Germline V gene lookup returns CDR1 SGHRS and CDR2 YFSETQ. V was clipped by 0 bases and J by 3 bases; unmatched bases: 3. The CDR3 has 15 residues. Here the CDR3 reads CASSLASGNYNEQFF. CDR3 DNA sequence: TGCGCCAGCAGCTTGGCTAGCGGTAACTACAATGAGCAGTTCTTC.

This clonotype was counted only a few times. J is TRBJ2-2 and V is TRBV7-9; 10 bases fit TRBD1. CDR1 SEHNR and CDR2 FQNEAQ come from the germline V gene (reference sequence). V lost 4 bases, J lost 7 bases, and 6 bases stayed unmatched. CDR3 length equals 15 residues. The CDR3 nucleotides read TGTGCCAGCAGCTCCGGGACAGGGGACATCGGGGAGCTGTTTTTT. The encoded protein is CASSSGTGDIGELFF.

The sample holds a few counts of this clonotype. J is TRBJ2-2 and V is TRBV10-3, with 7 bases identical to TRBD1. The ends lost 7 bases at V and 5 bases at J; junction bases unmatched: 4. This CDR3 spans 13 amino acids. CDR1 and CDR2 (germline): ENHRY, SYGVKD. CDR3: CAIKGAGTGELFF. Written as DNA, the CDR3 is TGTGCCATCAAGGGGGCTGGAACCGGGGAGCTGTTTTTT.

The sample holds many counts of this clonotype. This chain links TRBV20-1 with TRBJ1-1; 7 bases map to TRBD1. Trimming at V came to 7 bases and at J to 3 bases, leaving 8 bases not matched to a gene. Germline V CDR1 and CDR2: DFQATT, SNEGSKA (reference sequence). The CDR3 is made up of 13 amino acids. The CDR3 coding sequence is TGCAGTGGACAGGGTGGGCCCGACACTGAAGCTTTCTTT. Its protein product is CSGQGGPDTEAFF.